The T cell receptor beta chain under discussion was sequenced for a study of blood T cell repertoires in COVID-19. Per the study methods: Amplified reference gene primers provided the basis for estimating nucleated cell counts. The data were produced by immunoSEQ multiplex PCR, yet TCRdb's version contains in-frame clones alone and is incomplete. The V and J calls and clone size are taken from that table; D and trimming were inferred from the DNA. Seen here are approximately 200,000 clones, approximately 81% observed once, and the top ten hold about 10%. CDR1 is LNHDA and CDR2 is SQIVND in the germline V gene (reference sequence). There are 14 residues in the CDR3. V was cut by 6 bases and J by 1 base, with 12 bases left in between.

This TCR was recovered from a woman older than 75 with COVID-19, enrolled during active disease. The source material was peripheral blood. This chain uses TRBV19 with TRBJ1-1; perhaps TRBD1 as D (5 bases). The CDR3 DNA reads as TGTGCCAGTAGATTACAGGACAAGAACACTGAAGCTTTCTTT. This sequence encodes CASRLQDKNTEAFF.